This T cell receptor (beta chain) was captured in a study of blood T cell repertoires in COVID-19. The CDR3 sequence is 13 residues long. V gave up 8 bases and J gave up 2 bases; unmatched junction bases: 3. Per germline, CDR1 MGHRA and CDR2 YSYEKL. Two consecutive negative NP/OP PCR tests, clearance, or resolved symptoms defined Cohort 3 recovery. Methods used by the authors: By means of reference gene primer amplification, nucleated cell counts were estimated. The method was immunoSEQ multiplex PCR; TCRdb's version includes in-frame clones alone and lacks a portion of them. V and J calls and clone size are as listed in that table; D and trimming were resolved from the DNA. This sample has some 270,000 clones, with roughly four fifths found just once.

Sequenced: PBMCs or T cells enriched from blood (not recorded which). This clonotype originated in a man aged 50-60 years who had recovered from COVID-19. This rearrangement joins TRBV4-1 to TRBJ2-3; TRBD1 agrees at 8 bases. The DNA of the CDR3 is TGCGCCAGCCGGGGACAGGCCACAGATACGCAGTATTTT. As protein: CASRGQATDTQYF.